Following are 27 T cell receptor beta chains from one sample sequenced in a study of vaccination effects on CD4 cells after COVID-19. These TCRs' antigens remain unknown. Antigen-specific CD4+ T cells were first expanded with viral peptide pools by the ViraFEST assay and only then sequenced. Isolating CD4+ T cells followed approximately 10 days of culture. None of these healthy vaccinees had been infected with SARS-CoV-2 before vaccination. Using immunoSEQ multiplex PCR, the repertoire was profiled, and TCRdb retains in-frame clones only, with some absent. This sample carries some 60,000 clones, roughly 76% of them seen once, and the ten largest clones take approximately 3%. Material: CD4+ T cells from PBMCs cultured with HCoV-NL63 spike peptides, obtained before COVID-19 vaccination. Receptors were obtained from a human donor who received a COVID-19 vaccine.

CDR3 coding DNA: TGCGCCAGCAGCTTACTCAGGGGACTAGAGACCCAGTACTTC. It specifies CASSLLRGLETQYF. This chain links TRBV5-1 with TRBJ2-5; D tentatively fits TRBD1 or TRBD2 (6 bases each). The V and J ends lost 2 bases and 4 bases respectively, with 12 bases between them. Germline V gene sequence: CDR1 SGHRS, CDR2 YFSETQ. This CDR3 is 14 amino acids long.

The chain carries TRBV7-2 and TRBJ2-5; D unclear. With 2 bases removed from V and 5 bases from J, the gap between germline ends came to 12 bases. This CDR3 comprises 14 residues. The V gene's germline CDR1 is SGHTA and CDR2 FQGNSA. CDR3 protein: CASSLQPIGETQYF. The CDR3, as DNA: TGTGCCAGCAGCTTACAGCCTATTGGGGAGACCCAGTACTTC.

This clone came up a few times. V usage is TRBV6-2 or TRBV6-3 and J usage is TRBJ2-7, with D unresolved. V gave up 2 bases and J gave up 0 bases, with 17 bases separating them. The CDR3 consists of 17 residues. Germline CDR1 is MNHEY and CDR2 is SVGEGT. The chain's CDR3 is CASSYSLGRGSSYEQYV. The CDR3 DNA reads TGTGCCAGCAGTTACAGCTTAGGCAGAGGAAGCTCCTACGAGCAGTACGTC.

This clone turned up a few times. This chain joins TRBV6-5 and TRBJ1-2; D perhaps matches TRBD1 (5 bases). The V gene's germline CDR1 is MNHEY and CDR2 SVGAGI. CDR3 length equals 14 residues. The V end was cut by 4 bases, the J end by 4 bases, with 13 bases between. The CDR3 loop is CASSFVPQGYGYTF. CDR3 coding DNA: TGTGCCAGCAGTTTTGTCCCCCAGGGCTATGGCTACACCTTC.

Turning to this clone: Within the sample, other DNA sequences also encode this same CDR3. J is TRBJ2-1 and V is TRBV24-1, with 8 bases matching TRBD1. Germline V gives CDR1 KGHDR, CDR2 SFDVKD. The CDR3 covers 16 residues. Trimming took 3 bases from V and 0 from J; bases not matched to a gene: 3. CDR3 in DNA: TGTGCCACCAGTGATCTAACAGGGGGCTCCTACAATGAGCAGTTCTTC. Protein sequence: CATSDLTGGSYNEQFF.

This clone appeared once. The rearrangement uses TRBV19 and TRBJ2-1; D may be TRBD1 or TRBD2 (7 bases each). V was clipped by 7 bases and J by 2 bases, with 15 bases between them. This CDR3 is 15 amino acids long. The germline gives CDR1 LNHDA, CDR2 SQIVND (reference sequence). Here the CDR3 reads CASKGAGDTYNEQFF. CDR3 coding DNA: TGTGCCAGTAAGGGGGCGGGGGACACCTACAATGAGCAGTTCTTC.

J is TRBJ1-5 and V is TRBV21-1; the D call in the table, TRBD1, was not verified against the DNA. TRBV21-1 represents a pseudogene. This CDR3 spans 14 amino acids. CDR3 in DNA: TGTGCCAGCAAGGTTCGCAGGGTTCGCCAGCCCCAGCATTTT. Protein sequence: CASKVRRVRQPQHF.

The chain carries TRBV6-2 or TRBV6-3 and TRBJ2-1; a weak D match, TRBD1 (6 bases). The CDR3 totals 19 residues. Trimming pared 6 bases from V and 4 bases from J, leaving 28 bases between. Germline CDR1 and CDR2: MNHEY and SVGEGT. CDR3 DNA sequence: TGTGCCAGCAGCCGCGGATCCGGGACACCCACAACCTATTACAATGAGCAGTTCTTC. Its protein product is CASSRGSGTPTTYYNEQFF.

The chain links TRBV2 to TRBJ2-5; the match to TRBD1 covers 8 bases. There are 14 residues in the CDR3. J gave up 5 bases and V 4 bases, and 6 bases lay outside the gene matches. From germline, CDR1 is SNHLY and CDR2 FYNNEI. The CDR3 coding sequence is TGTGCCAGCAGTGTTTGGGACAGGACGGAGACCCAGTACTTC. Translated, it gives CASSVWDRTETQYF. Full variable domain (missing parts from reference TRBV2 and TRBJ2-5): EPEVTQTPSHQVTQMGQEVILRCVPISNHLYFYWYRQILGQKVEFLVSFYNNEISEKSEIFDDQFSVERPDGSNFTLKIRSTKLEDSAMYFCASSVWDRTETQYFGPGTRLLVL.

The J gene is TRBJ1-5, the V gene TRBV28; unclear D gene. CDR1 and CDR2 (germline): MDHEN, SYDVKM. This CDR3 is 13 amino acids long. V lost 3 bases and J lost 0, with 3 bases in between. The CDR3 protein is CASSFYSNQPQHF. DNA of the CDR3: TGTGCCAGCAGTTTTTATAGCAATCAGCCCCAGCATTTT.

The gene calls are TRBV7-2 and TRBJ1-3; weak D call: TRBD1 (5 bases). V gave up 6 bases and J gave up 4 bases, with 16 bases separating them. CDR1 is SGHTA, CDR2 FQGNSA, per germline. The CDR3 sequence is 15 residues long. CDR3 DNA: TGTGCCAGCAGTCGTACGGGGGAGACGGGAAACACCATATATTTT. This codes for CASSRTGETGNTIYF.

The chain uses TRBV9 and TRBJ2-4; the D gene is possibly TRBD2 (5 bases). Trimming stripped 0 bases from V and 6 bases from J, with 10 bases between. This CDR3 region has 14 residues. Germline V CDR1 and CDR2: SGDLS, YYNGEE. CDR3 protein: CASSVGEGGNIQYF. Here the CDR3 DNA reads TGTGCCAGCAGCGTAGGCGAGGGCGGAAACATTCAGTACTTC. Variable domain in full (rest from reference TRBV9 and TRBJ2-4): DSGVTQTPKHLITATGQRVTLRCSPRSGDLSVYWYQQSLDQGLQFLIQYYNGEERAKGNILERFSAQQFPDLHSELNLSSLELGDSALYFCASSVGEGGNIQYFGAGTRLSVL.

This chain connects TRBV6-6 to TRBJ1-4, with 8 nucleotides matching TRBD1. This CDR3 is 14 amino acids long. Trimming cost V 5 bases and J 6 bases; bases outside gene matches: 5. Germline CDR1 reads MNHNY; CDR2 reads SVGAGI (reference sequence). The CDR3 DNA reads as TGTGCCAGCAGTGGACAGGGAGGTGATGAAAAACTGTTTTTT. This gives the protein CASSGQGGDEKLFF.

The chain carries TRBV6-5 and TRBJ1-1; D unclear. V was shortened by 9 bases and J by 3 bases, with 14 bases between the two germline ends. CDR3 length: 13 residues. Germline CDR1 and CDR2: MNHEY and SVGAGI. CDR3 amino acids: CASGRPQDTEAFF. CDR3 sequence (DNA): TGTGCCAGTGGGAGGCCGCAAGACACTGAAGCTTTCTTT.

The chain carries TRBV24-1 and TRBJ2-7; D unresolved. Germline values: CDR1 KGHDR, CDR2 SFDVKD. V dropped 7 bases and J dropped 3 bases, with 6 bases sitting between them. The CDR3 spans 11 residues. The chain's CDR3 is CATSAYYEQYV. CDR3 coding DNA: TGTGCCACCAGCGCCTACTACGAGCAGTACGTC.

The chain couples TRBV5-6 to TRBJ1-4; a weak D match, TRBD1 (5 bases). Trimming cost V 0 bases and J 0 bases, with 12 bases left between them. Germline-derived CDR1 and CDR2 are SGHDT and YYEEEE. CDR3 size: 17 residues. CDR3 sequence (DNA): TGTGCCAGCAGCTTGGTGGGGGTTCCCGCAACTAATGAAAAACTGTTTTTT. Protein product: CASSLVGVPATNEKLFF.

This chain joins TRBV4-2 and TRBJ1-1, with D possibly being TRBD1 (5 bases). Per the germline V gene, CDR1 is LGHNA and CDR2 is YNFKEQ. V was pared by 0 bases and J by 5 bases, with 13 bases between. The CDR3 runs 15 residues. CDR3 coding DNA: TGTGCCAGCAGCCAAGATTGGCAGGGAAGGACTGAAGCTTTCTTT. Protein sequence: CASSQDWQGRTEAFF.

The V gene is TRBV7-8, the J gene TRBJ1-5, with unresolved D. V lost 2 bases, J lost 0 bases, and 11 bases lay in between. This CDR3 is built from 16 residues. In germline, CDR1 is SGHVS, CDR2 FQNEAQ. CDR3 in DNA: TGTGCCAGCAGCTTATCACAAACCTATAGCAATCAGCCCCAGCATTTT. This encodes CASSLSQTYSNQPQHF.

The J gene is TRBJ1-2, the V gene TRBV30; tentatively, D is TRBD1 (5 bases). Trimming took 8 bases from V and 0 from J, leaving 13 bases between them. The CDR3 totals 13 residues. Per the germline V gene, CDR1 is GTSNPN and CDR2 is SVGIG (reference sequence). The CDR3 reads CAGPTVSNYGYTF. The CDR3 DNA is TGTGCCGGCCCGACAGTTTCTAACTATGGCTACACCTTC.

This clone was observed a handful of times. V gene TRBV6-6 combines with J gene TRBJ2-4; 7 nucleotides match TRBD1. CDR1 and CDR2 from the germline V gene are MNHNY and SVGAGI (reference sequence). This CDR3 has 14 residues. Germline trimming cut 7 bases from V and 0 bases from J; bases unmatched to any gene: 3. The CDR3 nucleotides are TGTGCCAGCAACAACAGGGGAGCCAAAAACATTCAGTACTTC. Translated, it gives CASNNRGAKNIQYF.

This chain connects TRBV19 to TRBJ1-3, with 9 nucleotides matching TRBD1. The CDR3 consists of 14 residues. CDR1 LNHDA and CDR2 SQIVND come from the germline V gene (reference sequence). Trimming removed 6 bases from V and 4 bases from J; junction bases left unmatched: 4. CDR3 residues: CASRHTGGGNTIYF. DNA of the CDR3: TGTGCCAGTAGGCACACAGGGGGCGGAAACACCATATATTTT.

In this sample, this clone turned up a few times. CDR3 coding DNA: TGTGCCAGCAGCTTAGGTAGAGGCAGGTCGGGCGATGGCTACACCTTC. Protein product: CASSLGRGRSGDGYTF. The rearrangement joins TRBV7-2 to TRBJ1-2; no firm D call. Germline CDR1 and CDR2: SGHTA and FQGNSA. V lost 1 base to trimming and J lost 6 bases, with 18 bases between them. The CDR3 totals 16 residues. Supplemented by reference TRBV7-2 and TRBJ1-2, the full variable domain reads GAGVSQSPSNKVTEKGKDVELRCDPISGHTALYWYRQSLGQGLEFLIYFQGNSAPDKSGLPSDRFSAERTGGSVSTLTIQRTQQEDSAVYLCASSLGRGRSGDGYTFGSGTRLTVV.

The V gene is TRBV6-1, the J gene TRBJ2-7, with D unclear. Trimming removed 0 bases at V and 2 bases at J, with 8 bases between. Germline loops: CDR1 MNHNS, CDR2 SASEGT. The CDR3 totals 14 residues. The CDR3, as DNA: TGTGCCAGCAGTGAAGCGTATGGACCCTACGAGCAGTACGTC. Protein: CASSEAYGPYEQYV.

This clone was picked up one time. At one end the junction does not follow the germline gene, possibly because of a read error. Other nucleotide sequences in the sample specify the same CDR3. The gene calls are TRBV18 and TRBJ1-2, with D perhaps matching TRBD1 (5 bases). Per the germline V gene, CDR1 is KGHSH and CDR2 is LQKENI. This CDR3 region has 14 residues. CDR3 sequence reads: CASSPPGRVRGYTF. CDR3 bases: TGTGCCAGCTCACCACCGGGCAGGGTCCGAGGCTATACCTTC.

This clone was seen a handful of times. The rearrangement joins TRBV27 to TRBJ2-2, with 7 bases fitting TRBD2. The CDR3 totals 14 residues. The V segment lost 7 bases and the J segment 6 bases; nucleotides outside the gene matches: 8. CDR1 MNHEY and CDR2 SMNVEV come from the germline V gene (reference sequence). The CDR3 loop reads CASKVGRAAGELFF. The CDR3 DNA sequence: TGTGCCAGCAAGGTGGGGAGGGCCGCCGGGGAGCTGTTTTTT.

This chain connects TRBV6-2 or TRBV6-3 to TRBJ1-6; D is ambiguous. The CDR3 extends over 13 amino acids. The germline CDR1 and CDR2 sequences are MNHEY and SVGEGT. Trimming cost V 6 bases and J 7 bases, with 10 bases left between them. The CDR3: CASSGFGNSPLHF. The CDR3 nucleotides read TGTGCCAGCAGCGGGTTTGGGAATTCACCCCTCCACTTT.

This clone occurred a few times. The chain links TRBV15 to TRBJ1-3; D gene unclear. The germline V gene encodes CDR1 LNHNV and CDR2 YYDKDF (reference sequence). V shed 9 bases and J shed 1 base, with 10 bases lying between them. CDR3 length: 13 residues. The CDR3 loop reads CATSRVSGNTIYF. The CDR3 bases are TGTGCCACGTCAAGGGTGTCTGGAAACACCATATATTTT.